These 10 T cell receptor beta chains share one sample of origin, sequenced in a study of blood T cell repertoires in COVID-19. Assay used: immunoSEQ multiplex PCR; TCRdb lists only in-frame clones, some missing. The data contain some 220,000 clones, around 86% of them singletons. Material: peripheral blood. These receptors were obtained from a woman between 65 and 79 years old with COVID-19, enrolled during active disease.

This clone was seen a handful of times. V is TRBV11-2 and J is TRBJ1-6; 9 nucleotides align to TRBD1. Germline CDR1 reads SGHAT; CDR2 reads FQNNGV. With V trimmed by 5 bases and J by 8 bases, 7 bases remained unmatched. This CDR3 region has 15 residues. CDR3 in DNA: TGTGCCAGCAGCCAACAGGGGGCGCGGTATTCACCCCTCCACTTT. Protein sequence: CASSQQGARYSPLHF.

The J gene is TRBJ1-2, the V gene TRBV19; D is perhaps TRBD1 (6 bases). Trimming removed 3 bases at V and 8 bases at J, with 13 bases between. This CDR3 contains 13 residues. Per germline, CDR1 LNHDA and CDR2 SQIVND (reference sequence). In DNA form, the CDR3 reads TGTGCCAGTAGTATCGTACAGGGAGGGGGCTACACCTTC. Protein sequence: CASSIVQGGGYTF.

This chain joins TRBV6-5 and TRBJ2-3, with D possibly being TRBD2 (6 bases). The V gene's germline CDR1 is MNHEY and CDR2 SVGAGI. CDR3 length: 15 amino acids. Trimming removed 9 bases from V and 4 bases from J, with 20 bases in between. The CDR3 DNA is TGTGCCAGTACTTCTACGAAGACTAGTTCAGATACGCAGTATTTT. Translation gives CASTSTKTSSDTQYF.

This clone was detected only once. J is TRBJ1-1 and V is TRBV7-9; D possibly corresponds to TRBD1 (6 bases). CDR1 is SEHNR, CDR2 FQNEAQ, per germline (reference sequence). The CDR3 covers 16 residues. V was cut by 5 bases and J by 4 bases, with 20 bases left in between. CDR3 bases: TGTGCCAGCAGCCAACTAACAGGGTTCAGGGGCACTGAAGCTTTCTTT. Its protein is CASSQLTGFRGTEAFF.

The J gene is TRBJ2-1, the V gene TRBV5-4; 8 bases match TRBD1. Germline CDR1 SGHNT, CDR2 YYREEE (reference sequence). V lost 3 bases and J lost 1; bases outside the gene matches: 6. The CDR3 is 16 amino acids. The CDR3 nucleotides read TGTGCCAGCAGCTCTGAAGGACAGGGATCCTACAATGAGCAGTTCTTC. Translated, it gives CASSSEGQGSYNEQFF.

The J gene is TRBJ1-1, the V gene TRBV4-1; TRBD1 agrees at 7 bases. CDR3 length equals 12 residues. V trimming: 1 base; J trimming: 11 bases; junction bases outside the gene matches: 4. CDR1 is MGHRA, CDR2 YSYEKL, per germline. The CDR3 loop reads CASSQAGGLAFF. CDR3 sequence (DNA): TGCGCCAGCAGCCAAGCAGGGGGGTTGGCTTTCTTT.

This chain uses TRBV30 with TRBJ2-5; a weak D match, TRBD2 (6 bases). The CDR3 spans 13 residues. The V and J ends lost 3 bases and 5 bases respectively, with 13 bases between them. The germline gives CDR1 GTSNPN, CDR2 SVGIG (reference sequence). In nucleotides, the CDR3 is TGTGCCTGGAGGAGCGGAGGGCGGGAGACCCAGTACTTC. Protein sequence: CAWRSGGRETQYF.

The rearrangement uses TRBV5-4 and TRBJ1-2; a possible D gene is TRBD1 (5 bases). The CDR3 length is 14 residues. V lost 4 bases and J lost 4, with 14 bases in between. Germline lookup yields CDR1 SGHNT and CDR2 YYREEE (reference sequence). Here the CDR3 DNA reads TGTGCCAGCAGCCCGATCGACAGCGCCTATGGCTACACCTTC. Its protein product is CASSPIDSAYGYTF. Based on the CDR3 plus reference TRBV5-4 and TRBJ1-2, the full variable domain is ETGVTQSPTHLIKTRGQQVTLRCSSQSGHNTVSWYQQALGQGPQFIFQYYREEENGRGNFPPRFSGLQFPNYSSELNVNALELDDSALYLCASSPIDSAYGYTFGSGTRLTVV.

CDR3: CASSLLAGGPSYEQYF. Here the CDR3 DNA reads TGTGCCAGCTCACTCTTAGCGGGAGGGCCCTCCTACGAGCAGTACTTC. The chain has TRBV18 and TRBJ2-7; 11 positions agree with TRBD2. The V gene end was trimmed by 4 bases and the J gene end by 0 bases; junction bases not matched to a gene: 5. This CDR3 contains 16 residues. The V gene's germline CDR1 is KGHSH and CDR2 LQKENI. The complete variable domain, with remaining parts taken from reference TRBV18 and TRBJ2-7, reads NAGVMQNPRHLVRRRGQEARLRCSPMKGHSHVYWYRQLPEEGLKFMVYLQKENIIDESGMPKERFSAEFPKEGPSILRIQQVVRGDSAAYFCASSLLAGGPSYEQYFGPGTRLTVT.

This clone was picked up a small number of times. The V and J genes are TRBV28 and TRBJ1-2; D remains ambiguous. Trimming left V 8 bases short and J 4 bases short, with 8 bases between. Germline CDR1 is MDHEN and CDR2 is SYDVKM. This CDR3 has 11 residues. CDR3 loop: CASADLYGYTF. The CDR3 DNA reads TGTGCCAGCGCGGATCTCTATGGCTACACCTTC.